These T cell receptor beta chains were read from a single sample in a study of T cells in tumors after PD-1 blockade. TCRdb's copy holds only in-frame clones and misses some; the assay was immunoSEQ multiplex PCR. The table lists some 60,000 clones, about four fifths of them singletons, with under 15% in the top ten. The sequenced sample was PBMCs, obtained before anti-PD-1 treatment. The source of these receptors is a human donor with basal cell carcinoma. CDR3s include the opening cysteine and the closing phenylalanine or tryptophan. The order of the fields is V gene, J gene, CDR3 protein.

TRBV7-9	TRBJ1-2	CASSLSGSGYTF
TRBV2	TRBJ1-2	CARREGLWGYTF
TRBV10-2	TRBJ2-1	CASRDPYNEQFF
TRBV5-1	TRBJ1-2	CASSLGVNYGYTF
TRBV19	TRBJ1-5	CASSRTGGRGPQHF
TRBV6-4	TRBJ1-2	CASSDSETGTYTF
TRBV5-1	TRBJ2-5	CASGPPAGGQTQYF
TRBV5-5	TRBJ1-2	CASRAQPQYGYTF
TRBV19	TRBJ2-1	CASSISGGALNEQFF
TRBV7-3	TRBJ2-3	CASSSSGTSTDTQYF
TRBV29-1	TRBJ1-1	CSVAEGMNTEAFF
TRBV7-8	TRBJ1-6	CASSLVARGLNNSPLHF
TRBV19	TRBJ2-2	CASTGELNTGELFF
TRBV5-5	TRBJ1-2	CASSLAGHGYTF
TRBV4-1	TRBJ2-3	CASSQVYGGGTDTQYF
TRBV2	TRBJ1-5	CASSEATWTGGGQPQHF
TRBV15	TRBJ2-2	CATSWDRGVGELFF
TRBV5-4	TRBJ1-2	CASGSGEAGLYGYTF
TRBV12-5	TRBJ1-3	CASGFLGRGGNTIYF
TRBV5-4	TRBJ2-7	CASSVSSSYEQYF
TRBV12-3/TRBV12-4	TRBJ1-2	CASSDSNYGYTF
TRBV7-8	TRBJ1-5	CASSPGGQPQHF
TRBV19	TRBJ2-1	CASSIGGETYNEQFF
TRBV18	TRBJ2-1	CASSPGTGGYNEQFF
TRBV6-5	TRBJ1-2	CASTRGQGNYGYTF
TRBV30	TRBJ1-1	CAWSVRVMLANTEAFF
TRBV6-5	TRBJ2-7	CASSYGQGEYEQYF
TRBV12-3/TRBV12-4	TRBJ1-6	CASTLGNSPLHF
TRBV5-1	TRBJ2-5	CASSLAGGLGETQYF
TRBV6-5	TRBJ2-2	CASLRTTNTGELFF
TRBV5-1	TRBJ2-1	CASSLDGRLNSNEQFF
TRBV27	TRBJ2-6	CASSFTGGSGANVLTF
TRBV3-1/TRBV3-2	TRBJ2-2	CASSRARGLANTGELFF
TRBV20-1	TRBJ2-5	CSASSFFLAGVQETQYF
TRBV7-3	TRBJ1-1	CASSLERTRNTEAFF
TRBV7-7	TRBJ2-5	CASSLFGTGLETQYF
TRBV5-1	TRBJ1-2	CASSPAKNNYGYTF
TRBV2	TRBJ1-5	CASHRGSNQPQHF
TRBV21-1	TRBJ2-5	CASSHSGAGGETQYF
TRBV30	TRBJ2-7	CAWSEQSYEQYF
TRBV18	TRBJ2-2	CASSPTHPGTSGSPHGTGELFF
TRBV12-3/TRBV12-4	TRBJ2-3	CASRRQGSDTQYF
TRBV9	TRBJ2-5	CASSVDGGAGLKETQYF
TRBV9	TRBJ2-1	CASSPQPSSYNEQFF
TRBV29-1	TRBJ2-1	CSVHRNNEQFF
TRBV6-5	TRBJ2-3	CASSSGLVRSTDTQYF
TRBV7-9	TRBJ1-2	CASSSGTATYYGYTF
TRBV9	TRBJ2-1	CASSDRYSSYNEQFF
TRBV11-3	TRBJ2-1	CASSARGLAEYNEQFF
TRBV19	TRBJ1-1	CASSWSGNTEAFF
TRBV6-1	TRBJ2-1	CASREQRKRPYNEQFF
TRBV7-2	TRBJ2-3	CASSLDGTDVTQYF
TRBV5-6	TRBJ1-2	CASSVPPMAGYTF
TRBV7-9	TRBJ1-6	CASSFGPRGTSPLHF
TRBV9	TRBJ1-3	CASSPRDRDNTIYF
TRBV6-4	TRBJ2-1	CASSDRAYSEQFF
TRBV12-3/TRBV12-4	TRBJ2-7	CASSFGVFGEQYF